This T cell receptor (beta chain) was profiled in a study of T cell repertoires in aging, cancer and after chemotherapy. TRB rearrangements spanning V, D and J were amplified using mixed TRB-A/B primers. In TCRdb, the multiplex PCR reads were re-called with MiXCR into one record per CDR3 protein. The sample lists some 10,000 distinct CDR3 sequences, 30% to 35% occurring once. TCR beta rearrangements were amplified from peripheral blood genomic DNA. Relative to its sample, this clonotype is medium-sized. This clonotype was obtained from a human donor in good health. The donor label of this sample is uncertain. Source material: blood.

The CDR3 DNA is TGTGCCAGCAGTTTCGGGTCCATAGGCGGGGAGCTGTTTTTT. Protein sequence: CASSFGSIGGELFF. This chain joins TRBV12-3 or TRBV12-4 and TRBJ2-2; D gene ambiguous. V was pared by 3 bases and J by 7 bases, with 12 bases between. This CDR3 is built from 14 residues.